This record concerns one TCR beta chain sequence. The antigen is undetermined. This sample is part of a study of cytomegalovirus exposure and HLA in healthy donors. PCR primers comprised 60 Vbeta and 13 Jbeta primers. Sequencing was performed with immunoSEQ multiplex PCR; in TCRdb, only in-frame clones are kept and a portion is missing. The table for this sample gives more than 110,000 clones. Trimming removed 7 bases from V and 11 bases from J; junction bases left unmatched: 10. Germline values: CDR1 SGHTA, CDR2 FQGNSA. The CDR3 consists of 14 residues. Findings and caveats of the study: A later analysis reported that several of the most significant clusters appeared to be linked to common viral pathogens, among them Epstein-Barr virus.

V gene TRBV7-2 combines with J gene TRBJ2-1; 11 bases match TRBD1. The receptor was derived from a man aged 40-49 years in good health and CMV-seronegative. Sequenced sample: PBMCs. The CDR3 region has the DNA TGTGCCAGCACCATGGACAGGGGGCACGTAAAGCAGTTCTTC. Its protein is CASTMDRGHVKQFF.